A single sample gave rise to the 22 T cell receptor beta chains below, sequenced in a study of T cell changes during pregnancy in multiple sclerosis. This table comes from immunoSEQ multiplex PCR, and its TCRdb copy is limited to in-frame clones, with some not included. The sample has tens of thousands of clones, about 91% seen once. The sequences come from peripheral blood, collected in the second trimester of pregnancy. These receptors all stem from a female donor in good health, enrolled as a control in a pregnancy study.

The rearrangement links TRBV11-1 to TRBJ2-1, with D uncertain. The V end lost 1 base, the J end lost 8 bases, and 9 bases lay between the germline ends. The CDR3 has 13 residues. Germline CDR1 is SGHAT and CDR2 is FQDESV (reference sequence). CDR3 nucleotides: TGTGCCAGCAGCTTAGAGCTAAATGATGAGCAGTTCTTC. Its translation is CASSLELNDEQFF.

J is TRBJ2-5 and V is TRBV5-4, with 11 nucleotides matching TRBD2. The CDR3 has 15 amino acids. The ends lost 3 bases at V and 5 bases at J; junction bases unmatched: 6. The germline V gene has CDR1 SGHNT and CDR2 YYREEE (reference sequence). CDR3 DNA: TGTGCCAGCAGCTCAGGACTAGCGGGCGGGGAGACCCAGTACTTC. Protein product: CASSSGLAGGETQYF.

This chain connects TRBV21-1 to TRBJ2-6; the table's TRBD2 call for D was not verified on the DNA. TRBV21-1 is listed as a pseudogene. This CDR3 is 13 amino acids long. The CDR3 DNA reads TGTGCCAACTCCGGGGAGGCTTTCAACGTCCTGACTTTC. Its protein product is CANSGEAFNVLTF.

The chain employs TRBV2 and TRBJ1-4; TRBD1 matches at 7 bases. J gave up 4 bases and V 6 bases, and 11 bases lay outside the gene matches. The CDR3 totals 16 residues. Germline V lookup: CDR1 SNHLY, CDR2 FYNNEI. This CDR3 is CASRVRDSVINEKLFF. The DNA of the CDR3 is TGTGCCAGCAGGGTCCGGGACAGCGTTATTAATGAAAAACTGTTTTTT.

This rearrangement joins TRBV10-1 to TRBJ2-3; 9 bases line up with TRBD2. CDR3 length: 15 amino acids. V was clipped by 3 bases and J by 2 bases; unmatched bases: 3. CDR1 WNHNN and CDR2 SYGVQD come from the germline V gene (reference sequence). The chain's CDR3 is CASSDSGGSTDTQYF. The CDR3 DNA reads as TGCGCCAGCAGTGATAGCGGGGGTTCCACAGATACGCAGTATTTT.

This clone has a single count. CDR3 coding DNA: TGTGCCAGCAGCCTTGCTCTGGGACAGCTCTACGAGCAGTACTTC. Its protein is CASSLALGQLYEQYF. The chain uses TRBV28 and TRBJ2-7; 7 bases are shared with TRBD1. V shed 6 bases, J shed 3 bases, and the junction held 11 bases outside the gene matches. Germline CDR1 and CDR2: MDHEN and SYDVKM. The CDR3 is 15 amino acids.

This chain uses TRBV5-4 with TRBJ2-1; 9 nucleotides align to TRBD2. The CDR3 has 13 residues. Germline-derived CDR1 and CDR2 are SGHNT and YYREEE (reference sequence). After removal of 4 bases from V and 6 bases from J, the junction contained 2 bases not matched to a gene. Written as DNA, the CDR3 is TGTGCCAGCAGCCCGACTAGCGGCAATGAGCAGTTCTTC. Translating gives CASSPTSGNEQFF.

The chain recombines TRBV4-2 with TRBJ2-1, with D maybe TRBD2 (5 bases). Germline V gene sequence: CDR1 LGHNA, CDR2 YNFKEQ. The germline V and J ends were trimmed by 0 bases and 4 bases, with 16 bases remaining between them. The CDR3 totals 17 residues. CDR3 amino acids: CASSQDILATGYNEQFF. The CDR3 DNA is TGTGCCAGCAGCCAAGATATCTTAGCGACGGGTTACAATGAGCAGTTCTTC.

This clone was observed a single time. The rearrangement uses TRBV5-6 and TRBJ2-3, with no clear D. Germline CDR1 reads SGHDT; CDR2 reads YYEEEE. CDR3 length: 13 amino acids. With 2 bases removed from V and 2 bases from J, the gap between germline ends came to 6 bases. The DNA of the CDR3 is TGTGCCAGCAGCTTAGAGGCCACAGATACGCAGTATTTT. Its translation is CASSLEATDTQYF.

The chain employs TRBV10-1 and TRBJ2-3, with a weak D call TRBD1 (5 bases). This CDR3 has 14 residues. Germline V gives CDR1 WNHNN, CDR2 SYGVQD (reference sequence). Trimming took off 2 bases at V and 4 bases at J, with 10 bases between the two ends. In DNA, the CDR3 is TGCGCCAGCAGTGAGGACAGTACCTCAGATACGCAGTATTTT. Protein product: CASSEDSTSDTQYF.

This chain joins TRBV19 and TRBJ1-1, with D unresolved. V lost 3 bases and J 4 bases, leaving 6 bases between the germline ends. CDR1 and CDR2 from the germline V gene are LNHDA and SQIVND (reference sequence). CDR3 length: 12 residues. The CDR3 loop is CASSIGSTEAFF. DNA of the CDR3: TGTGCCAGTAGTATTGGGAGCACTGAAGCTTTCTTT. Full variable domain (missing parts from reference TRBV19 and TRBJ1-1): DGGITQSPKYLFRKEGQNVTLSCEQNLNHDAMYWYRQDPGQGLRLIYYSQIVNDFQKGDIAEGYSVSREKKESFPLTVTSAQKNPTAFYLCASSIGSTEAFFGQGTRLTVV.

CDR3 sequence reads: CASSDGGRTTQYF. DNA for the CDR3: TGCGCCAGCAGTGACGGGGGGCGAACGACGCAGTATTTT. The chain couples TRBV10-1 to TRBJ2-3; tentative D call: TRBD2 (7 bases). The V end was cut by 3 bases, the J end by 9 bases, with 13 bases between. This CDR3 is built from 13 residues. Germline-derived CDR1 and CDR2 are WNHNN and SYGVQD (reference sequence).

This clone occurred once. The J gene is TRBJ2-1, the V gene TRBV5-1; D is undetermined. Germline V lookup: CDR1 SGHRS, CDR2 YFSETQ. This CDR3 region has 14 residues. Between the trimmed V and J ends, which lost 4 bases and 4 bases, there was a span of 12 bases. The CDR3: CASSLRKNYNEQFF. Written as DNA, the CDR3 is TGCGCCAGCAGCCTGAGGAAAAATTACAATGAGCAGTTCTTC. The full variable domain, in which reference TRBV5-1 and TRBJ2-1 provide the parts outside the CDR3, is KAGVTQTPRYLIKTRGQQVTLSCSPISGHRSVSWYQQTPGQGLQFLFEYFSETQRNKGNFPGRFSGRQFSNSRSEMNVSTLELGDSALYLCASSLRKNYNEQFFGPGTRLTVL.

The CDR3 nucleotides are TGTGCCAGCAGTGACCCCGGGACAGGCGCTAACTATGGCTACACCTTC. Amino acid sequence: CASSDPGTGANYGYTF. V and J are TRBV25-1 and TRBJ1-2; TRBD1 agrees at 8 bases. Trimming cost V 3 bases and J 0 bases; bases outside gene matches: 6. The length of the CDR3 is 16 residues. Germline V lookup: CDR1 MGHDK, CDR2 SYGVNS.

This chain links TRBV6-5 with TRBJ2-5, with a tentative D call TRBD2 (5 bases). Germline lookup yields CDR1 MNHEY and CDR2 SVGAGI. This CDR3 region has 13 residues. V lost 6 bases and J lost 3, with 11 bases in between. CDR3 in amino acids: CASRSYSEETQYF. In DNA, the CDR3 is TGTGCCAGCAGATCCTATAGCGAAGAGACCCAGTACTTC.

This rearrangement joins TRBV9 to TRBJ2-2, with D perhaps TRBD1 (5 bases). The CDR3 extends over 16 amino acids. The germline V and J ends were trimmed by 0 bases and 5 bases, with 14 bases remaining between them. Germline V lookup: CDR1 SGDLS, CDR2 YYNGEE. The CDR3 sequence is CASSVAIGVRTGELFF. CDR3 bases: TGTGCCAGCAGCGTAGCTATAGGGGTACGGACCGGGGAGCTGTTTTTT.

The chain joins TRBV2 to TRBJ1-1; the D is unclear. The CDR3 has 14 amino acids. Per germline, CDR1 SNHLY and CDR2 FYNNEI. V lost 7 bases and J lost 2, with 14 bases in between. The CDR3, as DNA: TGTGCCAGCACCCGAATACAGTTAAACACTGAAGCTTTCTTT. It encodes CASTRIQLNTEAFF. Full variable domain (remainder filled in from reference TRBV2 and TRBJ1-1): EPEVTQTPSHQVTQMGQEVILRCVPISNHLYFYWYRQILGQKVEFLVSFYNNEISEKSEIFDDQFSVERPDGSNFTLKIRSTKLEDSAMYFCASTRIQLNTEAFFGQGTRLTVV.

The chain is built from TRBV27 and TRBJ2-4, with D possibly matching TRBD1 (5 bases). Trimming left V 6 bases short and J 2 bases short, with 8 bases between. Germline CDR1 reads MNHEY; CDR2 reads SMNVEV (reference sequence). This CDR3 is built from 13 residues. This CDR3 is CASRAGTKNIQYF. The CDR3 DNA reads as TGTGCCAGCAGGGCAGGGACCAAAAACATTCAGTACTTC.

The chain combines TRBV4-1 with TRBJ2-5; TRBD2 agrees at 8 bases. The CDR3 consists of 20 residues. In germline, CDR1 is MGHRA, CDR2 YSYEKL. Losses at the gene ends were 0 bases for V and 2 bases for J; bases not matched to a gene: 17. DNA for the CDR3: TGCGCCAGCAGCCAAGAGGGGTTAGTAGCGGGAAGTGAACCACAAGAGACCCAGTACTTC. It codes for CASSQEGLVAGSEPQETQYF.

The chain couples TRBV6-6 to TRBJ1-1; weak D call: TRBD1 (6 bases). Trimming pared 6 bases from V and 1 base from J, leaving 12 bases between. CDR3 length equals 14 residues. Germline V lookup: CDR1 MNHNY, CDR2 SVGAGI (reference sequence). The CDR3 is CASREQGGNTEAFF. CDR3 nucleotides: TGTGCCAGCAGAGAACAGGGTGGGAACACTGAAGCTTTCTTT.

The chain joins TRBV7-8 to TRBJ1-4; TRBD1 might be the D (5 bases). Trimming took off 6 bases at V and 3 bases at J, with 11 bases between the two ends. The germline V gene encodes CDR1 SGHVS and CDR2 FQNEAQ. This CDR3 region has 14 residues. This CDR3 is CASREGTANEKLFF. The CDR3 nucleotides read TGTGCCAGCAGGGAGGGGACGGCTAATGAAAAACTGTTTTTT.

The chain joins TRBV19 to TRBJ2-3, with 7 positions matching TRBD1. This CDR3 contains 13 residues. The V gene's germline CDR1 is LNHDA and CDR2 SQIVND (reference sequence). J lost 1 base, V lost 7 bases, and 2 bases had no gene match. CDR3 residues: CASNGQGTDTQYF. CDR3 nucleotide sequence: TGTGCCAGTAATGGACAGGGCACAGATACGCAGTATTTT.